This T cell receptor (beta chain) was found in a study of cytomegalovirus exposure and HLA in healthy donors. General study points: Later analysis reportedly placed an Asian-associated ancestry cluster below the roughly 670-donor mean in N-insertions.

On this clone itself: No antigen is known for it.

Germline values: CDR1 MDHEN, CDR2 SYDVKM. Trimming cost V 6 bases and J 4 bases; bases outside gene matches: 12. There are 16 residues in the CDR3. PCR was performed using 60 Vbeta and 13 Jbeta primers. Assay: immunoSEQ multiplex PCR; the TCRdb copy retains only in-frame clones and omits some. The table includes some 270,000 clones, about 80% detected once. The TCR comes from a girl aged 2-10 years in good health and CMV-seronegative. Material: PBMCs. The J gene is TRBJ2-7, the V gene TRBV28; 10 bases map to TRBD1. The CDR3 loop is CASRSRQGALTYEQYF. In nucleotides, the CDR3 is TGTGCCAGCAGATCGCGACAGGGGGCGCTTACGTACGAGCAGTACTTC.